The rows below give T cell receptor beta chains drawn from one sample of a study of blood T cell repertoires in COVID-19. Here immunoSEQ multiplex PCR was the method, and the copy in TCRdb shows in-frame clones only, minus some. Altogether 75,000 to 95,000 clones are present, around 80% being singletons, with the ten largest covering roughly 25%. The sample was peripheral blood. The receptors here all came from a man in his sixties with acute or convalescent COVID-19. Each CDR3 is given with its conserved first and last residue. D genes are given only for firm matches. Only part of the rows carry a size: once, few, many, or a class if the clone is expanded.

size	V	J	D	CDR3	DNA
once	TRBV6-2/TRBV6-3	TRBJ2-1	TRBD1	CASSSGTGGPGEQFF	TGTGCCAGCAGTTCCGGGACAGGGGGCCCCGGGGAGCAGTTCTTC
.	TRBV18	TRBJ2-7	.	CASSPTSGFKQYF	TGTGCCAGCTCACCAACGTCAGGTTTCAAGCAGTACTTC
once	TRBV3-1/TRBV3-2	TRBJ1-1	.	CASSRQGETEAFF	TGTGCCAGCAGCCGGCAGGGTGAAACTGAAGCTTTCTTT
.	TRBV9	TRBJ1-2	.	CASSAETAYGYTF	TGTGCCAGCAGCGCGGAGACAGCCTATGGCTACACCTTC
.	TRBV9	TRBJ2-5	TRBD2	CASSVEGAGRVETQYF	TGTGCCAGCAGCGTAGAGGGAGCGGGGAGGGTGGAGACCCAGTACTTC
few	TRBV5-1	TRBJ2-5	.	CASSLASTAGVQETQYF	TGCGCCAGCAGCTTGGCCTCTACTGCAGGGGTGCAAGAGACCCAGTACTTC
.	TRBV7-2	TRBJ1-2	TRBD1	CASSLTGGRPYGYTF	TGTGCCAGCAGCCTTACAGGGGGGCGCCCGTATGGCTACACCTTC
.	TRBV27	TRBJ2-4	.	CASSLNGNIQYF	TGTGCCAGCAGTTTAAACGGGAACATTCAGTACTTC
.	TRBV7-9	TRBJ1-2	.	CASSSAPTVGDGYTF	TGTGCCAGCAGCTCCGCCCCGACAGTTGGCGATGGCTACACCTTC
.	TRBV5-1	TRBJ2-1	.	CASSVPTGANEQFF	TGCGCCAGCAGCGTACCGACAGGAGCCAATGAGCAGTTCTTC
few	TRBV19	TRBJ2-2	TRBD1	CASSISRGLLIGELFF	TGTGCCAGTAGTATAAGCAGGGGGCTTCTAATCGGGGAGCTGTTTTTT
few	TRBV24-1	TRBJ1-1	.	CATSPSGGNTEAFF	TGTGCCACCAGTCCCTCGGGAGGGAACACTGAAGCTTTCTTT
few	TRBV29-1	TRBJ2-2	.	CSVGGKISGELFF	TGCAGCGTGGGGGGTAAAATCTCCGGGGAGCTGTTTTTT
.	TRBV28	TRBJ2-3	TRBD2	CASSFLAGTDTQYF	TGTGCCAGCAGCTTTCTAGCGGGCACAGATACGCAGTATTTT
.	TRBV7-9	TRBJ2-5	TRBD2	CASSPRGRGPETQYF	TGTGCCAGCAGCCCCAGAGGGAGGGGCCCCGAGACCCAGTACTTC
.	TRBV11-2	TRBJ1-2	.	CASSFRGGYTF	TGTGCCAGCAGCTTCCGCGGTGGCTACACCTTC
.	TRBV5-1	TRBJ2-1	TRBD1	CASSGGQGYNEQFF	TGCGCCAGCAGCGGGGGACAGGGGTACAATGAGCAGTTCTTC
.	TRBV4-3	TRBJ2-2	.	CASSQQQGVGELFF	TGCGCCAGCAGCCAACAACAGGGAGTCGGGGAGCTGTTTTTT
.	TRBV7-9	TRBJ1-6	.	CASSFVAGDNSPLHF	TGTGCCAGCAGCTTCGTTGCAGGGGATAATTCACCCCTCCACTTT
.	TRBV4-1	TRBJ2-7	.	CASSQDLVAALYEQYF	TGCGCCAGCAGCCAAGACTTGGTAGCGGCACTCTACGAGCAGTACTTC
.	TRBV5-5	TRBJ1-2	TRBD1	CASSFGTGKLYGYTF	TGTGCCAGCAGCTTCGGGACAGGGAAACTCTATGGCTACACCTTC
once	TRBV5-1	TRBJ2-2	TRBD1	CASGTGMDPGELFF	TGCGCCAGCGGGACAGGGATGGATCCCGGGGAGCTGTTTTTT
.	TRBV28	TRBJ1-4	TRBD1	CASSAYRGRAEKLFF	TGTGCCAGCAGTGCTTACAGGGGGCGCGCTGAAAAACTGTTTTTT
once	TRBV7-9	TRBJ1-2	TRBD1	CASSLKTGDYGYTF	TGTGCCAGCAGCTTAAAGACAGGGGATTATGGCTACACCTTC
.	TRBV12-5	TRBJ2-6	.	CASGLVGGGPRANVLTF	TGTGCTAGTGGTTTGGTAGGGGGGGGACCTCGGGCCAACGTCCTGACTTTC
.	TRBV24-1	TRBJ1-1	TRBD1	CATSSLSAGGKTEAFF	TGTGCCACCAGTTCCCTATCGGCAGGGGGCAAAACTGAAGCTTTCTTT
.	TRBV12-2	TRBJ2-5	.	CASRVRKTQYF	TGTGCAAGTCGCGTCAGAAAGACCCAGTACTTC
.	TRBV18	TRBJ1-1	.	CASSPMGTSNTEAFF	TGTGCCAGCTCACCAATGGGGACATCCAACACTGAAGCTTTCTTT
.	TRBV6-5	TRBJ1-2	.	CASSPAGERFGYTF	TGTGCCAGCAGCCCCGCGGGGGAGAGGTTTGGCTACACCTTC
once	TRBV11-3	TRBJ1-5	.	CASSLRQPKDGSNQPQHF	TGTGCCAGCAGCCTTCGACAGCCCAAAGATGGTAGCAATCAGCCCCAGCATTTT
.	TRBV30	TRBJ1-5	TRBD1	CAWRRRQGDQPQHF	TGTGCCTGGAGACGCCGACAGGGCGATCAGCCCCAGCATTTT
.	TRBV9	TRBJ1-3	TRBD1	CASSARDRELSGNTIYF	TGTGCCAGCAGCGCCAGGGACAGGGAGCTTTCTGGAAACACCATATATTTT
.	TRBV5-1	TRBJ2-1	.	CASSLVQGMYNEQFF	TGCGCCAGCAGCTTGGTCCAGGGTATGTACAATGAGCAGTTCTTC
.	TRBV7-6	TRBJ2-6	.	CASSTRDYSGANVLTF	TGTGCCAGCAGCACCCGGGATTACTCTGGGGCCAACGTCCTGACTTTC
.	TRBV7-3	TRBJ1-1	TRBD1	CASSLKRGLNTEAFF	TGTGCCAGCAGCTTAAAAAGGGGGCTGAACACTGAAGCTTTCTTT
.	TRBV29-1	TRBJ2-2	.	CSAGGYTGELFF	TGCAGCGCCGGGGGATACACCGGGGAGCTGTTTTTT
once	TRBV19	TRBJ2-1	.	CASSIGQRSYNEQFF	TGTGCCAGTAGTATCGGACAGCGCTCCTACAATGAGCAGTTCTTC
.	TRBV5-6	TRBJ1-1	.	CASSFLSAGTNTEAFF	TGTGCCAGCAGCTTCCTTTCGGCAGGGACAAACACTGAAGCTTTCTTT
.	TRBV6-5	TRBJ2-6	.	CASSYSGGTLANVLTF	TGTGCCAGCAGTTACTCAGGAGGGACTTTAGCCAACGTCCTGACTTTC
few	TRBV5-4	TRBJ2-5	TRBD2	CASRSGGAGETQYF	TGTGCCAGCAGGAGCGGGGGGGCAGGCGAGACCCAGTACTTC
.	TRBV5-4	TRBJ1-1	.	CASSLTEGTEAFF	TGTGCCAGCAGCTTGACGGAGGGCACTGAAGCTTTCTTT
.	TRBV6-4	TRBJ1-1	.	CASSDYGGNTEAFF	TGTGCCAGCAGTGACTACGGGGGGAACACTGAAGCTTTCTTT
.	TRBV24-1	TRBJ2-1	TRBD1	CATSDLRDSYNEQFF	TGTGCCACCAGTGATTTGCGGGACAGTTACAATGAGCAGTTCTTC
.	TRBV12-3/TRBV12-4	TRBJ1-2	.	CASSFSGGGGYTF	TGTGCCAGCAGTTTCTCGGGGGGCGGTGGCTACACCTTC
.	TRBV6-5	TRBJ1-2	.	CASSATVSYGYTF	TGTGCCAGCAGCGCGACTGTGTCCTATGGCTACACCTTC
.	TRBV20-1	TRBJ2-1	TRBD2	CSASGLAGYNEQFF	TGCAGTGCTAGTGGACTAGCGGGGTACAATGAGCAGTTCTTC
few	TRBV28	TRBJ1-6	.	CASSFSDSYSPLHF	TGTGCCAGCAGTTTTAGTGACAGTTATTCACCCCTCCACTTT
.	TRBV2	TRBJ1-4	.	CASSEYSSAGAEKLFF	TGTGCCAGCAGTGAATACTCCTCTGCGGGGGCTGAAAAACTGTTTTTT
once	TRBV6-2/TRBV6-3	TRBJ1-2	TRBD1	CASSYSGTGTNYGYTF	TGTGCCAGCAGTTATTCCGGGACAGGGACGAACTATGGCTACACCTTC
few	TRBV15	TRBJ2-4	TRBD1	CATSRDKRLGRDRGEIAKNIQYF	TGTGCCACCAGCAGAGATAAACGCCTCGGCCGGGACAGGGGTGAGATAGCCAAAAACATTCAGTACTTC
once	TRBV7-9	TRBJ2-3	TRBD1	CASSLIGAGGTNTQYF	TGTGCCAGCAGCTTAATCGGGGCAGGGGGCACAAATACGCAGTATTTT
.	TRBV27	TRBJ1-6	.	CASSSNFQSRAYNSPLHF	TGTGCCAGCAGCTCCAATTTCCAGTCACGGGCCTATAATTCACCCCTCCACTTT
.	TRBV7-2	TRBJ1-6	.	CASSLSGGVGSPLHF	TGTGCCAGCAGCTTAAGCGGGGGCGTCGGTTCACCCCTCCACTTT
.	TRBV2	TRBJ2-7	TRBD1	CASRPGQRTYEQYF	TGTGCCAGCAGGCCGGGACAGAGGACCTACGAGCAGTACTTC